This T cell receptor (beta chain) was retrieved from a study of blood T cell repertoires in COVID-19 (dated by TCRdb to the early 2020s). Looking at the study overall: Samples from collaborators originated in the United States, Italy and Spain and spanned both the acute and convalescent phases of COVID-19. The material from the prospective study consisted of cDNA or gDNA derived from T cells, B-cell-depleted T cells, or PBMCs. Deeply sampled blood TCRbeta repertoires from subjects exposed to, actively infected with, or recovered from COVID-19 were included in the dataset. The repertoires were released in a freely available public database meant as a resource for research on the immune response to SARS-CoV-2. Samples came from the ongoing ImmuneRACE study (first 160 participants) plus 1,254 subjects from 6 global collaborators. Sample metadata almost always included a de-identified subject ID, COVID-19 status, age in years and sex. HLA class I and class II types, where available, came from metadata supplied by the sample provider rather than from assay-based typing.

To note about this clone: The antigen it recognizes is unknown. Base quality data are lacking; no much larger clone is found one base away.

One collaborating source in Seattle enrolled patients while the patients were actively infected and followed the patients over time throughout the course of disease. Each collaborating institution followed its own protocols to collect whole blood in K2EDTA tubes. For TCRbeta analysis, collaborators shipped samples as frozen whole blood, isolated PBMCs, or DNA extracted from either of those sample types. The immunoSEQ Assay, a bias-controlled multiplex PCR, was used to amplify TCRbeta CDR3 regions from genomic DNA. As for how the authors treated the data: Within the assay, amplification of reference gene primers was used to estimate how many nucleated cells each sample contained. To quantify the absolute abundance of each unique TCRbeta CDR3 rearrangement, sequence reads were collapsed and filtered. For each sample, productive Simpson clonality was calculated by taking the square root of Simpson's diversity index across productive rearrangements. Drawn from immuneACCESS, this table holds only the in-frame rearrangements with V and J called that TCRdb kept. Clones are partly lost; checked studies trace under half to an unresolved V gene and leave the rest unexplained. The D gene and trimming were derived from the DNA, and the V and J assignments and clone size from that table. The sample table records under 200,000 clones; 70% to 90% of these occur just once. The ten largest clones add up to more than 5% of the sample.

V was cut back by 1 base and J by 5 bases, leaving a gap of 11 bases between them. The CDR3 runs 14 residues from the cysteine to the phenylalanine. Only the CDR3 part of the read is kept: 42 bases, read in frame from the first base. The germline V gene (reference sequence) specifies SEHNR as CDR1 and FQNEAQ as CDR2. The investigation overall reported the following: How much clinical and demographic metadata was included differed by source and by participant, and the metadata was provided uncurated.

The specimen was peripheral blood. The chain employs TRBV7-9 and TRBJ1-2; possibly the D gene is TRBD1, per 5 matching bases. The source is a woman between 50 and 59 years old with COVID-19, enrolled during active disease. The bases are TGTGCCAGCAGCTTAGACGGGACTCCTTATGGCTACACCTTC. It codes for CASSLDGTPYGYTF.